Only a few counts were recorded for the clone carrying this TCR beta chain. The data were taken from a study of cytomegalovirus exposure and HLA in healthy donors. The protocol was immunoSEQ multiplex PCR, while the TCRdb copy is restricted to in-frame clones and leaves out a portion. In the table there are roughly 150,000 clones, almost 85% of which are singletons. Per germline, CDR1 SNHLY and CDR2 FYNNEI. Trimming cost V 5 bases and J 8 bases, with 18 bases left between them. This CDR3 region has 14 residues. Sequencing input: PBMCs. The origin of this receptor is a man aged 25 to 45 in good health and CMV-seropositive. The chain carries TRBV2 and TRBJ1-1; D perhaps matches TRBD1 (6 bases). CDR3 residues: CASSLQGPPMEAFF. In nucleotides, the CDR3 is TGTGCCAGCAGTCTACAGGGCCCTCCAATGGAAGCTTTCTTT.